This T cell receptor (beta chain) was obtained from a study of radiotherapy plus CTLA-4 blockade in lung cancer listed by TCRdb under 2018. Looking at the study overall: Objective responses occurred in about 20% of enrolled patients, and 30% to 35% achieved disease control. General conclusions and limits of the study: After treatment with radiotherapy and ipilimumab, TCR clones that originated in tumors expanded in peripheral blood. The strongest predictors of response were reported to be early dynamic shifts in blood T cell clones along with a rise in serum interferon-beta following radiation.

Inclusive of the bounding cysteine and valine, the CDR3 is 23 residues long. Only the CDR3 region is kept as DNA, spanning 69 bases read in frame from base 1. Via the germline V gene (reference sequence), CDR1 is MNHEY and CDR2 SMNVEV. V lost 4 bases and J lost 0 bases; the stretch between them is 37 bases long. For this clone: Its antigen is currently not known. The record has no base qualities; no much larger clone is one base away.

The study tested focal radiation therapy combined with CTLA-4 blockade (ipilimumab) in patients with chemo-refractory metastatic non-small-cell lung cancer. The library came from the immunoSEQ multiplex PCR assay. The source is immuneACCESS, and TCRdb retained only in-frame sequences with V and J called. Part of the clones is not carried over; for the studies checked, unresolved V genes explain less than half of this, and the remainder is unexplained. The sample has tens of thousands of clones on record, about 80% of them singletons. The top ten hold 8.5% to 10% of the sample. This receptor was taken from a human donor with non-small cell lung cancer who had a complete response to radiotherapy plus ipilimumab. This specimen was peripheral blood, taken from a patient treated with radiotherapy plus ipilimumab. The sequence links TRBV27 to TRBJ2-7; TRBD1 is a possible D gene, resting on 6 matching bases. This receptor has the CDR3 CASSSPTSVQDSREKSGSYEQYV. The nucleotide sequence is TGTGCCAGCAGTTCTCCAACCTCCGTGCAGGACAGCAGGGAGAAGTCCGGCTCCTACGAGCAGTACGTC.